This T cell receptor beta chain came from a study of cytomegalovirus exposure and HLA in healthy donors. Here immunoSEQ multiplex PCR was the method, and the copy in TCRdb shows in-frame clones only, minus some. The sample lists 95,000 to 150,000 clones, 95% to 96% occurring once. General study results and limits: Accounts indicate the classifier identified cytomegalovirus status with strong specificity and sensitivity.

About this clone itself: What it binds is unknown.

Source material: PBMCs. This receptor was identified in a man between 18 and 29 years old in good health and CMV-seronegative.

CDR3 DNA sequence: TGTGCCAGCAGGGGGGGCTCCTACGAGCAGTACTTC. This gives the protein CASRGGSYEQYF. The V and J genes are TRBV27 and TRBJ2-7, with D perhaps TRBD2 (6 bases). The germline V gene encodes CDR1 MNHEY and CDR2 SMNVEV (reference sequence). The CDR3 runs 12 residues. The V end was cut by 6 bases, the J end by 0 bases, with 6 bases between.